This T cell receptor (beta chain) was identified during a study of T-cell memory formation after mild COVID-19. Overall study results and limits: The CD4+ clones that contracted clustered mainly within CM and EM, and the CD8+ clones concentrated in EMRA. Unconfirmed was the SARS-CoV-2 specificity of second-wave clones that peaked on day 37.

A note on this clonotype: Its antigen is unknown.

The CDR3 has 16 residues. Trimming pared 11 bases from V and 8 bases from J, leaving 25 bases between. Sample barcodes and UMIs were carried by the TCR alpha and TCR beta cDNA libraries that 5'RACE generated with constant-segment primers. MiXCR, applied by TCRdb to the 5' RACE reads, yields one record per CDR3 protein. Of about 140,000 distinct CDR3 sequences in the sample, roughly 13% are singletons; the top ten hold approximately 30%. Sequenced: PBMCs or a T cell subset sorted from them (not recorded which). The receptor was derived from an adult woman who had mild COVID-19 (a few samples of this study predate the infection). Cell type and time point are not known. The chain is built from TRBV12-3 or TRBV12-4 and TRBJ1-6; D may be TRBD1 (6 bases). CDR3 region: CASWAQGPMGYSPLHF. CDR3 nucleotides: TGTGCCTCCTGGGCGCAGGGGCCGATGGGTTATTCACCCCTCCACTTT.